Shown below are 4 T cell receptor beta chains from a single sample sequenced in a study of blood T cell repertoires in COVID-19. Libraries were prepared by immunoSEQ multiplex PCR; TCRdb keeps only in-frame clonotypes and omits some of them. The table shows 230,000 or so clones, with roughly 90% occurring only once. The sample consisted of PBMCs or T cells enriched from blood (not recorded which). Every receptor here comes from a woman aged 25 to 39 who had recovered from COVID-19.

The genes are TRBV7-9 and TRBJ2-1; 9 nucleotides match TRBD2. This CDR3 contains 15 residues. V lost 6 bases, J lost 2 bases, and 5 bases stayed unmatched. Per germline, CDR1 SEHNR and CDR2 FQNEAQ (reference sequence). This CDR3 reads CASRRGGDAYNEQFF. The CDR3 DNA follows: TGTGCCAGCAGGCGCGGGGGGGATGCCTACAATGAGCAGTTCTTC.

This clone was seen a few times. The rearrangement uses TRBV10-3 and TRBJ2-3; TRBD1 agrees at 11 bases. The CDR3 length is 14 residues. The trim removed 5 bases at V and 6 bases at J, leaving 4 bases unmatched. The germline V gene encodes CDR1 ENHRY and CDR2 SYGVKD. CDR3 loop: CAISRDRGYDTQYF. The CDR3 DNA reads TGTGCCATCAGTCGGGACAGGGGGTATGATACGCAGTATTTT.

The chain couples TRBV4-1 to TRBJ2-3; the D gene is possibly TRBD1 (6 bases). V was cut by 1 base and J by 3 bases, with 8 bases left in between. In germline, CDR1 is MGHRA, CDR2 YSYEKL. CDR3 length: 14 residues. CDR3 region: CASSQVTGTDTQYF. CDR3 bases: TGCGCCAGCAGCCAAGTAACAGGGACAGATACGCAGTATTTT.

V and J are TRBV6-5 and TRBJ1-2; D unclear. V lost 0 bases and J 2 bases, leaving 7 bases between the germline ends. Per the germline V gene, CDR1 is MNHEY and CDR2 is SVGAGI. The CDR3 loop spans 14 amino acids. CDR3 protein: CASSYSGGNYGYTF. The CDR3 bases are TGTGCCAGCAGTTACTCTGGCGGAAACTATGGCTACACCTTC.